This T cell receptor (beta chain) was documented in a study of blood T cell repertoires in COVID-19. Overall study context: Both acute and convalescent COVID-19 samples were obtained from the United States, Italy and Spain. PBMCs, B-cell-depleted T cells, or T cells provided the cDNA or gDNA that made up the material.

Trimming cost V 3 bases and J 5 bases, with 10 bases left between them. Germline V gene sequence: CDR1 MNHEY, CDR2 SVGAGI. The CDR3 runs 13 residues. Comments on this clone: Additional DNA sequences in this sample encode the identical CDR3.

How the authors handled the data: Amplification with reference gene primers provided the estimates of nucleated cell counts. Profiled with immunoSEQ multiplex PCR; TCRdb holds only in-frame clones, not every one. D and trimming were read from the DNA, whereas the V and J calls and clone size are those reported in that table. The sample includes under 200,000 clones, about 83% of them seen just once. This chain links TRBV6-5 with TRBJ1-1, with D possibly being TRBD1 (5 bases). This receptor was identified in a man between 60 and 70 years old with acute or convalescent COVID-19. Sequencing used peripheral blood. The CDR3 nucleotides read TGTGCCAGCAGTTATGGGGGAGGAACTGAAGCTTTCTTT. Amino acids: CASSYGGGTEAFF.